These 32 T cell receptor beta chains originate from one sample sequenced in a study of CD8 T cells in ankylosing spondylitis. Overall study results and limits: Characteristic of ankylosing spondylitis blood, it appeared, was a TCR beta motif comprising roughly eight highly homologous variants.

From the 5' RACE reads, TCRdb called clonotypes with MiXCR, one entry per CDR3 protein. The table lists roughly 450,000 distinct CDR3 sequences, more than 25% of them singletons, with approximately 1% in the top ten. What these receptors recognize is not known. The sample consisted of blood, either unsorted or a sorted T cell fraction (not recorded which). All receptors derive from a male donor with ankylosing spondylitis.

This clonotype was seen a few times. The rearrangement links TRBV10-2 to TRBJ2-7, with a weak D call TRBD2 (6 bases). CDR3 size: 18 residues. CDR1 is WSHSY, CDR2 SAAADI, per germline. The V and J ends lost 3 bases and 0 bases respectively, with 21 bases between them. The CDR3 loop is CASSDLGDIAASSYEQYV. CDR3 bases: TGCGCCAGCAGTGACTTGGGGGATATAGCGGCGAGCTCCTACGAGCAGTACGTC.

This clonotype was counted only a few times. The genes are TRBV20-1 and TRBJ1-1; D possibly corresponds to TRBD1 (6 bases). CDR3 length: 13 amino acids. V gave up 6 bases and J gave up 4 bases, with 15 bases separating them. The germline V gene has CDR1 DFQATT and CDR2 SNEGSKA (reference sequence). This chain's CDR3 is CSARMGASTEAFF. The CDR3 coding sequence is TGCAGTGCCCGTATGGGGGCTTCCACTGAAGCTTTCTTT.

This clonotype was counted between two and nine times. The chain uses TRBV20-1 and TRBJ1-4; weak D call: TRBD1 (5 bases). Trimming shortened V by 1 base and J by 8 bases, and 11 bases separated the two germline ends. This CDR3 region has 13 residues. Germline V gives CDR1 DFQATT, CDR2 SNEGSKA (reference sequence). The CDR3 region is CSARAGVEEKLFF. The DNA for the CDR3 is TGCAGTGCTAGAGCGGGGGTGGAGGAAAAACTGTTTTTT.

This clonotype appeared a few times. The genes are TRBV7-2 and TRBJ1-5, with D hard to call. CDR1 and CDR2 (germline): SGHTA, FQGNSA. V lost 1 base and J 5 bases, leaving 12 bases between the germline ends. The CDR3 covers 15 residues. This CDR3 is CASSLGYNRDQPQHF. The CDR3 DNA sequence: TGTGCCAGCAGCTTAGGTTATAACAGAGATCAGCCCCAGCATTTT.

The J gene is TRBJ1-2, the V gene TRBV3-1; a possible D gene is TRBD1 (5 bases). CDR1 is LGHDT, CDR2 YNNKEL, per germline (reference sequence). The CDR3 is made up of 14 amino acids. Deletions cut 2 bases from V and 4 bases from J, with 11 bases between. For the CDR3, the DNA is TGTGCCAGCAGCCAACCCGGGGGGTCCTATGGCTACACCTTC. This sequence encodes CASSQPGGSYGYTF.

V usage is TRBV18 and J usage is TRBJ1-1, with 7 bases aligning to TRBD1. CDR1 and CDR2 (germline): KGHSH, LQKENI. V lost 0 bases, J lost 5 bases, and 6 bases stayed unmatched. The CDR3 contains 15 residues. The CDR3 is CASSPPSGGNTEAFF. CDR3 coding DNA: TGTGCCAGCTCACCACCATCAGGGGGGAATACTGAAGCTTTCTTT.

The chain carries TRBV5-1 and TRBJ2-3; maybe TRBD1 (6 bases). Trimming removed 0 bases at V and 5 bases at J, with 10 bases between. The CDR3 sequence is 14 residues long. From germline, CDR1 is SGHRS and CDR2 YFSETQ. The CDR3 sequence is CASSLGTAGDTQYF. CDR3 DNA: TGCGCCAGCAGCTTGGGGACAGCTGGAGATACGCAGTATTTT.

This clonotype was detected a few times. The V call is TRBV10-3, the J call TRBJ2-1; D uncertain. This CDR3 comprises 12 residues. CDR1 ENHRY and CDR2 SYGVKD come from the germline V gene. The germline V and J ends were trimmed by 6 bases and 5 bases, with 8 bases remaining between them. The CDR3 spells CAISPLDNEQFF. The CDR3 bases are TGTGCCATCAGCCCCCTGGACAATGAGCAGTTCTTC.

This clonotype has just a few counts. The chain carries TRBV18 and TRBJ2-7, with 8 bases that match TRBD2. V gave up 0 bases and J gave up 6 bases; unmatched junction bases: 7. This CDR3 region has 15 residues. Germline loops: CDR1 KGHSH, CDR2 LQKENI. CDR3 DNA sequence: TGTGCCAGCTCACCACCGTCGAGCGGGAGATCCGAGCAGTACTTC. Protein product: CASSPPSSGRSEQYF.

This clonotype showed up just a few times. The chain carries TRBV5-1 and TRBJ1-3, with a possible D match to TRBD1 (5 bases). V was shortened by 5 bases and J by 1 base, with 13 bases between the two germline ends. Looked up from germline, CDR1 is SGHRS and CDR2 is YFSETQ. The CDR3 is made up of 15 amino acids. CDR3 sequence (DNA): TGCGCCAGCAGTTTGTCCCAGGGATCTGGAAACACCATATATTTT. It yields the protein CASSLSQGSGNTIYF.

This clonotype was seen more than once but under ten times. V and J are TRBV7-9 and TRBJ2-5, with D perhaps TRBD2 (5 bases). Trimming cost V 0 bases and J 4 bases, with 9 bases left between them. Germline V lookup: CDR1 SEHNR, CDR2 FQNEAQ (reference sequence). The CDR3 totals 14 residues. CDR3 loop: CASSLASSGETQYF. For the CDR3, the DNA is TGTGCCAGCAGCTTAGCGTCCAGCGGAGAGACCCAGTACTTC.

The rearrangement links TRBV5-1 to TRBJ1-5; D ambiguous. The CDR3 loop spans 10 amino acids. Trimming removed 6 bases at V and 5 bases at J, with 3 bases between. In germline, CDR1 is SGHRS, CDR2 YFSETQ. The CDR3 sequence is CASTHQPQHF. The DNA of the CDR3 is TGCGCCAGCACACATCAGCCCCAGCATTTT. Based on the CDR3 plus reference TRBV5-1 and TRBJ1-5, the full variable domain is KAGVTQTPRYLIKTRGQQVTLSCSPISGHRSVSWYQQTPGQGLQFLFEYFSETQRNKGNFPGRFSGRQFSNSRSEMNVSTLELGDSALYLCASTHQPQHFGDGTRLSIL.

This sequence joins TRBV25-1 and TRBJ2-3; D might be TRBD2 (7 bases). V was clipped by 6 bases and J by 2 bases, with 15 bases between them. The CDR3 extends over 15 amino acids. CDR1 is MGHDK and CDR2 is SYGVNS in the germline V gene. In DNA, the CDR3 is TGTGCCAGCAGCTGGGGGCGGGGGTTCACAGATACGCAGTATTTT. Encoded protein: CASSWGRGFTDTQYF. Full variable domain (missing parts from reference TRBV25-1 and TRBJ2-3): EADIYQTPRYLVIGTGKKITLECSQTMGHDKMYWYQQDPGMELHLIHYSYGVNSTEKGDLSSESTVSRIRTEHFPLTLESARPSHTSQYLCASSWGRGFTDTQYFGPGTRLTVL.

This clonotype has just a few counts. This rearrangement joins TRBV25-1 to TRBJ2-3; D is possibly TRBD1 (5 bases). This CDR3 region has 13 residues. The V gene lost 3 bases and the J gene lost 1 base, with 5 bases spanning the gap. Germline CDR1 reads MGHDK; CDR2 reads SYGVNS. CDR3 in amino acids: CASSDRGTDTQYF. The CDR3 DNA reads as TGTGCCAGCAGTGACAGGGGCACAGATACGCAGTATTTT.

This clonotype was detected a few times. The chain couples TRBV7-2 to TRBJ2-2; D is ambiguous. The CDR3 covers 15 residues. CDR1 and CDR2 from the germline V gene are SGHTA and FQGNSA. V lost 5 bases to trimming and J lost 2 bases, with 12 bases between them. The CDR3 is CASSLFGSNTGELFF. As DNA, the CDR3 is TGTGCCAGCAGCCTCTTTGGTAGCAACACCGGGGAGCTGTTTTTT.

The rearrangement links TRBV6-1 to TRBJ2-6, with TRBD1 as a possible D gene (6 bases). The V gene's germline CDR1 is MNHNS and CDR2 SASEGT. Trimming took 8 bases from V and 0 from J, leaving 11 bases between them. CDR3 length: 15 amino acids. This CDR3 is CASGGPGSGANVLTF. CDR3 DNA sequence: TGTGCCAGCGGGGGCCCGGGCTCTGGGGCCAACGTCCTGACTTTC.

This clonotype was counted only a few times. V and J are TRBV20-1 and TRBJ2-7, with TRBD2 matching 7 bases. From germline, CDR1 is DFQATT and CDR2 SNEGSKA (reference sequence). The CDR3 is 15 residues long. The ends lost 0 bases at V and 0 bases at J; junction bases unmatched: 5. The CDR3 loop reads CSARDPAGFSYEQYF. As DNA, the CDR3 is TGCAGTGCTAGAGATCCAGCGGGATTCTCCTACGAGCAGTACTTC.

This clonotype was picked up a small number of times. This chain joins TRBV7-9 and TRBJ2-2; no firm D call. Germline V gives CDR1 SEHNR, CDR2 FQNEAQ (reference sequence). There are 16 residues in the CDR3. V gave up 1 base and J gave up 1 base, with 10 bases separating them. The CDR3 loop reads CASSLEPILNTGELFF. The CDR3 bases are TGTGCCAGCAGCTTAGAGCCGATCTTGAACACCGGGGAGCTGTTTTTT.

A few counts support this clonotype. CDR3 in amino acids: CASSLGGSADTQYF. The CDR3 DNA is TGTGCCAGCAGCTTGGGAGGTTCCGCAGATACGCAGTATTTT. V is TRBV5-4 and J is TRBJ2-3; D unclear. Trimming removed 0 bases from V and 4 bases from J, with 9 bases in between. The CDR3 totals 14 residues. Germline V lookup: CDR1 SGHNT, CDR2 YYREEE (reference sequence).

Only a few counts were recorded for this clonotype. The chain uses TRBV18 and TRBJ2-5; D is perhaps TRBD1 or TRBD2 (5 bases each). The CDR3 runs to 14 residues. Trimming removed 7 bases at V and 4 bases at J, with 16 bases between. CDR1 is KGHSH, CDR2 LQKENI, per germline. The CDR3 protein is CASLQSGQGETQYF. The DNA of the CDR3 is TGTGCCAGCTTACAATCGGGGCAGGGAGAGACCCAGTACTTC.

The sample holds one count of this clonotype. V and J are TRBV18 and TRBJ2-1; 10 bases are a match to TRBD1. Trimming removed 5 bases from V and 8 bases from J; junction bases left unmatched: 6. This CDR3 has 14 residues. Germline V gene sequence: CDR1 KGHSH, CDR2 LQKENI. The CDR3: CASSSGTGEDEQFF. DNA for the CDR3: TGTGCCAGCTCATCCGGGACAGGGGAAGATGAGCAGTTCTTC.

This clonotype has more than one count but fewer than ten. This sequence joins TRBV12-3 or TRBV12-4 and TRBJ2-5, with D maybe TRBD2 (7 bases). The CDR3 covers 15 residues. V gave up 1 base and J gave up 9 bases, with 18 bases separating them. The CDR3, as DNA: TGTGCCAGCAGTTTAGGGGGGGGCGGGTTTTCGTCCCAGTACTTC. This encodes CASSLGGGGFSSQYF.

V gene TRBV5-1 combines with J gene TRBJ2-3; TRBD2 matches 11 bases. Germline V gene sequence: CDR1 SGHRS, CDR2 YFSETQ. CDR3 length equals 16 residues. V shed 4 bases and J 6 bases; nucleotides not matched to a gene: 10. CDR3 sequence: CASSPLVAGGPDTQYF. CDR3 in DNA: TGCGCCAGCAGCCCTTTGGTAGCGGGAGGGCCGGATACGCAGTATTTT.

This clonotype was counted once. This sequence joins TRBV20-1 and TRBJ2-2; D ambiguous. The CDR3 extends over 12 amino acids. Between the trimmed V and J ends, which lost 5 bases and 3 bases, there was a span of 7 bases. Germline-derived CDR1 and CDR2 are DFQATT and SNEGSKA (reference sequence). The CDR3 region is CSASRDTGELFF. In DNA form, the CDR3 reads TGCAGTGCTTCCAGAGACACCGGGGAGCTGTTTTTT.

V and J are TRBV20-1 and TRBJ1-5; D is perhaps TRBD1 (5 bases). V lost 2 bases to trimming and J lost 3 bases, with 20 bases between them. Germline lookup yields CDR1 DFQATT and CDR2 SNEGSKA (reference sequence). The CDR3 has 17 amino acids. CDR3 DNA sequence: TGCAGTGCTAGACCAGGAAAGGGGCGTTCGCACAATCAGCCCCAGCATTTT. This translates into CSARPGKGRSHNQPQHF.

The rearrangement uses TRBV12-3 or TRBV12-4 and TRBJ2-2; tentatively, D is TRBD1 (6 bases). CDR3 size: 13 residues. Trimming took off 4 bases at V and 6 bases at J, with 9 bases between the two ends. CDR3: CASSSWGPGELFF. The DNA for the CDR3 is TGTGCCAGCAGTTCCTGGGGGCCCGGGGAGCTGTTTTTT.

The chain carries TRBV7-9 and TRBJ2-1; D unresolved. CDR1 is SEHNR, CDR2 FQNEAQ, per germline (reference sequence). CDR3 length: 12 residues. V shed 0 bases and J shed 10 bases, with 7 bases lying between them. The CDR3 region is CASSLAIGEQFF. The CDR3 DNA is TGTGCCAGCAGCTTAGCGATCGGGGAGCAGTTCTTC.

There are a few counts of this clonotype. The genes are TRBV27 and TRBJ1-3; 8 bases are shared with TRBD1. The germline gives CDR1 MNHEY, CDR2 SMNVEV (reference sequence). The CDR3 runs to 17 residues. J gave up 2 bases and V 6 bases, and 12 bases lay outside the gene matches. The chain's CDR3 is CASSVGTGPWAGNTIYF. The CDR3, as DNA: TGTGCCAGCAGCGTTGGGACAGGCCCTTGGGCTGGAAACACCATATATTTT.

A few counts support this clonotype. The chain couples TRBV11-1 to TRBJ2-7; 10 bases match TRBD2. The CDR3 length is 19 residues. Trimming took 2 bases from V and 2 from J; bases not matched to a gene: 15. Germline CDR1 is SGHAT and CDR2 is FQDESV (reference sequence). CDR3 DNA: TGTGCCAGCAGCTTATCCCTGGGGGTAGCGGGAGGCAATACCTACGAGCAGTACTTC. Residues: CASSLSLGVAGGNTYEQYF. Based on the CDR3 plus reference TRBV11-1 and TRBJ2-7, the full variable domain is EAEVAQSPRYKITEKSQAVAFWCDPISGHATLYWYRQILGQGPELLVQFQDESVVDDSQLPKDRFSAERLKGVDSTLKIQPAELGDSAMYLCASSLSLGVAGGNTYEQYFGPGTRLTVT.

In DNA form, the CDR3 reads TGTGCCAGCTCACCATTGGGTGGTGGAAACACCATATATTTT. Translation gives CASSPLGGGNTIYF. The chain couples TRBV18 to TRBJ1-3; D call uncertain. The germline V gene has CDR1 KGHSH and CDR2 LQKENI. This CDR3 region has 14 residues. V was clipped by 2 bases and J by 3 bases, with 8 bases between them. The variable domain in full, completed from reference TRBV18 and TRBJ1-3, reads NAGVMQNPRHLVRRRGQEARLRCSPMKGHSHVYWYRQLPEEGLKFMVYLQKENIIDESGMPKERFSAEFPKEGPSILRIQQVVRGDSAAYFCASSPLGGGNTIYFGEGSWLTVV.

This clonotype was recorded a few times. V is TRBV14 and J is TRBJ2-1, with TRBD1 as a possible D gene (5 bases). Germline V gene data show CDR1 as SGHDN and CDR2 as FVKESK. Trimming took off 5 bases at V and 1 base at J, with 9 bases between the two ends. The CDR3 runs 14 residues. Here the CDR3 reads CASSTGSSYNEQFF. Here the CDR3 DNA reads TGTGCCAGCAGCACAGGATCATCCTACAATGAGCAGTTCTTC.

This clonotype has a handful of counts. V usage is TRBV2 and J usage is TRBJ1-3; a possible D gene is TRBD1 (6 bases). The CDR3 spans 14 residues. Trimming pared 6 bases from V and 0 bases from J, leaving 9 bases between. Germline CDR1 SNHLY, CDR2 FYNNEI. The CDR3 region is CASSGQPSGNTIYF. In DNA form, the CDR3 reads TGTGCCAGCAGCGGACAGCCCTCTGGAAACACCATATATTTT.